A selection of T cell receptor beta chains follows, all from one sample in a study of identical twins. TCRdb fed the 5' RACE reads into MiXCR, producing one record per CDR3 protein. The sample yields around 500,000 distinct CDR3 sequences, over 12% seen once. This sample also appeared in a second study, on yellow fever vaccine responses in identical twins.

Specimen: CD4+ T cells sorted from blood. These receptors were taken from a woman aged 18-29 years in good health. CDR3s include the opening cysteine and the closing phenylalanine or tryptophan. A D gene is named only where the DNA matches it firmly. Rows give clone size only sometimes, using once, few, many, or a class for an expanded clone.

CDR3nt,CDR3aa,d_gene,len,v_gene,j_gene,abundance
TGTGCCAGCAGTTCCGGGACAGTAGACTACGAGCAGTACTTC,CASSSGTVDYEQYF,TRBD1,14,TRBV6-5,TRBJ2-7,.
TGCAGTGTTGCCTACAGGGTAAAAAACATTCAGTACTTC,CSVAYRVKNIQYF,.,13,TRBV20-1,TRBJ2-4,few
TGTGCCTGGAGTGCATCCTACGAGCAGTACTTC,CAWSASYEQYF,.,11,TRBV30,TRBJ2-7,.
TGCAGCGTGGACTTAGCGGGAGCTTTGGACAATGAGCAGTTCTTC,CSVDLAGALDNEQFF,TRBD2,15,TRBV29-1,TRBJ2-1,.
TGTGCCAGCAGTTCAGGGCCGCTTGGGGATTCACCCCTCCACTTT,CASSSGPLGDSPLHF,.,15,TRBV12-3/TRBV12-4,TRBJ1-6,.
TGTGCCAGCAGCTTAGTCCCCGTAGGCCCGGGGGGGGCCAACGTCCTGACTTTC,CASSLVPVGPGGANVLTF,.,18,TRBV11-2,TRBJ2-6,.
TGTGCCAGCAGCTCTGACATAGCTCAGTACTTC,CASSSDIAQYF,.,11,TRBV7-2,TRBJ2-4,few
TGTGCCAGCAGCTCCGACATAAGGGGGCGGGGGCAGTACTTC,CASSSDIRGRGQYF,.,14,TRBV7-2,TRBJ2-7,.
TGTGCCAGCAGCGTAGTGACTAGTCACGAGCAGTACTTC,CASSVVTSHEQYF,.,13,TRBV9,TRBJ2-7,.
TGTGCCAGCAGCCCAGGACTAGCTCCCGGGGAGCTGTTTTTT,CASSPGLAPGELFF,TRBD2,14,TRBV3-1,TRBJ2-2,many
TGTGCCAGCAGCCCCGAGGGGGCGGGGGCCTACGAGCAGTACTTC,CASSPEGAGAYEQYF,.,15,TRBV9,TRBJ2-7,few
TGTGCCAGCAGCCGTGCGGGACAGGGGATCTACGAGCAGTACTTC,CASSRAGQGIYEQYF,TRBD1,15,TRBV7-2,TRBJ2-7,.
TGTGCCAGCAGTCCACAGTATACAGCTGAAGCTTTCTTT,CASSPQYTAEAFF,.,13,TRBV27,TRBJ1-1,.
TGCAGTGCCGTCCCTCGGGGCAGGGGCCCCAATCAGCCCCAGCATTTT,CSAVPRGRGPNQPQHF,.,16,TRBV20-1,TRBJ1-5,.
TGTGCCAGCAGTCCACGGGGCGGGCGGAGCACAGATACGCAGTATTTT,CASSPRGGRSTDTQYF,.,16,TRBV7-9,TRBJ2-3,few
TGCAGTGCCAGGTTTACGGGCCTCTACGAGCAGTACTTC,CSARFTGLYEQYF,.,13,TRBV20-1,TRBJ2-7,few
TGTGCCAGCAGTGGGGAGCGTACTAGCCTTCTTAGCAATCAGCCCCAGCATTTT,CASSGERTSLLSNQPQHF,.,18,TRBV2,TRBJ1-5,few
TGTGCCAGCAGCTTGAGGACAGGGGGGTTAGCCAAAAACATTCAGTACTTC,CASSLRTGGLAKNIQYF,TRBD1,17,TRBV7-2,TRBJ2-4,.